The present TCR beta chain was sequenced within a study of PD-1 blockade in classical Hodgkin lymphoma. Sample time point: cycle 4 day 1 (C4D1), after about 6 weeks of nivolumab. All the patients suffered relapse after autologous stem cell transplantation, and brentuximab vedotin exposure differed. Profiling relied on immunoSEQ multiplex PCR, and the TCRdb table lists in-frame clones only, not all of them. The profile covers about 39,000 clones, with around 80% appearing a single time and 9.8% taken by the ten largest. The CDR3 is made up of 14 amino acids. Trimming took off 9 bases at V and 4 bases at J, with 15 bases between the two ends. Germline assignment: CDR1 LNHDA and CDR2 SQIVND (reference sequence).

This sequence was found in a human donor with classical Hodgkin lymphoma. The chain is built from TRBV19 and TRBJ1-4; a weak D match, TRBD1 (5 bases). The sample consisted of peripheral blood mononuclear cells (PBMCs), taken before the fourth cycle of nivolumab. The chain's CDR3 is CASRSGPNNEKLFF. The DNA for the CDR3 is TGTGCCAGCAGATCAGGGCCTAATAATGAAAAACTGTTTTTT.